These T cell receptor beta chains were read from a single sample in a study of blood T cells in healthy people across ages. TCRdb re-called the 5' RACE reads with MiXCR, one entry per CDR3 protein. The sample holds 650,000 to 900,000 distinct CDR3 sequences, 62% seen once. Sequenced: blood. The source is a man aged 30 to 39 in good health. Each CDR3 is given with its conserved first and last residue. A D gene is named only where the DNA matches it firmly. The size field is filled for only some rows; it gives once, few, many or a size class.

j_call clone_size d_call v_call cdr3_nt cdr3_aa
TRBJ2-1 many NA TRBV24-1 TGTGCCACCAGTGACCCCCTAACCGGGACACGGAGTGAGCAGTTCTTC CATSDPLTGTRSEQFF
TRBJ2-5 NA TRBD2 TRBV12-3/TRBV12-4 TGTGCCAGCAGTGTTAGCGGGAGAGTTGAGACCCAGTACTTC CASSVSGRVETQYF
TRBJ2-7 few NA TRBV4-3 TGCGCCAGCAGCCCGTACGTAGGACCTTCCTACGAGCAGTACTTC CASSPYVGPSYEQYF
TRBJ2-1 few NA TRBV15 TGTGCCACCAGCAGCGGAGGGCCCAATGAGCAGTTCTTC CATSSGGPNEQFF
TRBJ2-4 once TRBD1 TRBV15 TGTGCCACCAGCAGACCGGGACAGGGGAACATTCAGTACTTC CATSRPGQGNIQYF
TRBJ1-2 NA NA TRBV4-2 TGTGCCAGCAGCCAGAAGGGTGGCTATGGCTACACCTTC CASSQKGGYGYTF
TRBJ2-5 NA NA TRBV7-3 TGTGCCAGCTATAGGGGGAAAGAGACCCAGTACTTC CASYRGKETQYF
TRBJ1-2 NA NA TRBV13 TGTGCCAGCAAACCACCCGAGACGGGGCGTAACTATGGCTACACCTTC CASKPPETGRNYGYTF
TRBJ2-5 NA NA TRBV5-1 TGCGCCAGCAGTGGACAGAAAGAGACCCAGTACTTC CASSGQKETQYF
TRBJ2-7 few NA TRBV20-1 TGCAGTGCTAGCTTAGCCAGGGTTCCGTACGAGCAGTACTTC CSASLARVPYEQYF
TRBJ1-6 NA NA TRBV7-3 TGTGCCAGCAGCTCTGCGGGATTCTATAATTCACCCCTCCACTTT CASSSAGFYNSPLHF
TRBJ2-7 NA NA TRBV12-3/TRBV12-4 TGTGCCAGCAGCGCAGGGGCGGGTTACGAGCAGTACTTC CASSAGAGYEQYF
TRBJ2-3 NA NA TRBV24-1 TGTGCCACCAGTGATCCCCGAGATACGCAGTATTTT CATSDPRDTQYF
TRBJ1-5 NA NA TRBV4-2 TGTGCCAGCAGCCAAGAGGCCATGGGGAGCAATCAGCCCCAGCATTTT CASSQEAMGSNQPQHF
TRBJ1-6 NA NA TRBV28 TGTGCCAGTGACCCAACAGGGTTTGGTCCCCTCCACTTT CASDPTGFGPLHF
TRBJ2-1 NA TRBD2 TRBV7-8 TGTGCCAGCAGAAAAAGGTCGGGGGGTTTGTACAATGAGCAGTTCTTC CASRKRSGGLYNEQFF
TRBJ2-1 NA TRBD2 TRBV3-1 TGTGCCAGCAGCCAAGCTGGGGAGGGTGAGCAGTTCTTC CASSQAGEGEQFF
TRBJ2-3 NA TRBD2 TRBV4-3 TGCGCCAGCAGCCAAGCGACTAGCGGAAGCACAGATACGCAGTATTTT CASSQATSGSTDTQYF
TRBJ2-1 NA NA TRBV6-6 TGTGCCAGCTTGGACTGGGGGAAGGTTGAGCAGTTCTTC CASLDWGKVEQFF
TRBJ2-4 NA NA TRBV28 TGTGCCAGCGGGCAGGAAGCCAAAAACATTCAGTACTTC CASGQEAKNIQYF
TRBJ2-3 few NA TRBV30 TGTGCCTGGCAGACTAGAGGCACAGATACGCAGTATTTT CAWQTRGTDTQYF
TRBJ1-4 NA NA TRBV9 TGTGCCAGCAGCCCATTCAGGGGAAATGAAAGACTGTTTTTT CASSPFRGNERLFF
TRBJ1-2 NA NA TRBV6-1 TGTGCCAGCAGTGAATGGGGCTACACCTTC CASSEWGYTF
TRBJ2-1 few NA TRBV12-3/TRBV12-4 TGTGCCAGCAGTTTAGACGTGGTTGCTAGCAACTACAATGAGCAGTTCTTC CASSLDVVASNYNEQFF
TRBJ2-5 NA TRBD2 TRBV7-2 TGTGCCAGCAGCGTAAACCTAGCGGGTGAGGGGTACTTC CASSVNLAGEGYF
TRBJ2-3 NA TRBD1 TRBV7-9 TGTGCCAGCAGGCCAACAGGGGGTTATTTAGATACGCAGTATTTT CASRPTGGYLDTQYF
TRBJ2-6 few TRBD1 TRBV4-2 TGTGCCAGCAGCCAAGACCCCCAGGGGGCTTATGGGGCCAACGTCCTGACTTTC CASSQDPQGAYGANVLTF
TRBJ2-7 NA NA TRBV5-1 TGCGCCAGCAGCCCCGCGCGTCAGTCCTACGAGCAGTACTTC CASSPARQSYEQYF
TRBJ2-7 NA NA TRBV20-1 TGCAGTGCTAGAGAGGGGAGCTCTCAGTCCTACGAGCAGTACTTC CSAREGSSQSYEQYF
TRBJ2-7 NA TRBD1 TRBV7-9 TGTGCCAGCAGCTTAGCAACAGGGGGCTTCCAAACCTACGAGCAGTACTTC CASSLATGGFQTYEQYF
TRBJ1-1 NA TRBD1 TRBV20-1 TGCAGTGCTAGAGATCATACAGGGGGGAACACTGAAGCTTTCTTT CSARDHTGGNTEAFF
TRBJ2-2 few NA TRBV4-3 TGCGCCAGCAGCCAAGAATGGGGGGAGCTGTTTTTT CASSQEWGELFF
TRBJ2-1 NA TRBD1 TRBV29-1 TGCGGCGTTAGAGGACAGGGAGGCTTTTGGGGGCAGTTCTTC CGVRGQGGFWGQFF
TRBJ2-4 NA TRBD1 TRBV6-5 TGTGCCAGCAGTGACAGGGACATTCAGTACTTC CASSDRDIQYF
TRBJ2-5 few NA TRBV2 TGTGCCAGCAGTGAAGCCCGGAGTAGGGAGACCCAGTACTTC CASSEARSRETQYF
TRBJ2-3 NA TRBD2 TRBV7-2 TGTGCCAGCAGCTTAGCCACAGCATTGGGACTAAGCGCAGATACGCAGTATTTT CASSLATALGLSADTQYF
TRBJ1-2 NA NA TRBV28 TGTGCCAGCAGTTTTTACAGGGCTGGCTACACCTTC CASSFYRAGYTF
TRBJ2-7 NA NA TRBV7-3 TGTGCCAGCAGCCGAGACGAGGGTTCCTACGAGCAGTACTTC CASSRDEGSYEQYF
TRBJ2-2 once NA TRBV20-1 TGCAGTGTTTCTGACCTGAACACCGGGGAGCTGTTTTTT CSVSDLNTGELFF
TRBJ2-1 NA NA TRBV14 TGTGCCAGCAGCCGAGGCTGGGCTGGATTAAGATACAATGAGCAGTTCTTC CASSRGWAGLRYNEQFF
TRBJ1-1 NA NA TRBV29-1 TGCAGCGTTGGGCAGGCCACTGAAGCTTTCTTT CSVGQATEAFF
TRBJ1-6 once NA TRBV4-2 TGTGCCAGCAGCCATCCCCCGGGGGGCAATTCACCCCTCCACTTT CASSHPPGGNSPLHF
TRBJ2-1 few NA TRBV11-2 TGTGCCAGCAGTTCAGGACAGAGCTCCTACAATGAGCAGTTCTTC CASSSGQSSYNEQFF
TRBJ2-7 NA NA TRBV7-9 TGTGCCAGCAGCTTAGGACGGGACGTGACCTACGAGCAGTACTTC CASSLGRDVTYEQYF
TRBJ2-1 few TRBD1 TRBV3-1 TGTGCCAGCAGCCAAGGGGGGACAGCCATTCTCGGAAATGAGCAGTTCTTC CASSQGGTAILGNEQFF
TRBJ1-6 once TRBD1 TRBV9 TGTGCCAGCAGCTTGGGACAGTGGAGCTCCTATAATTCACCCCTCCACTTT CASSLGQWSSYNSPLHF
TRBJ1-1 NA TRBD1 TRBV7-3 TGTGCCAGCAGCTGGACAGGGGACGACACTGAAGCTTTCTTT CASSWTGDDTEAFF
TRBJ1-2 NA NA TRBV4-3 TGCGCCAGCAGCCAAGTGTTGGCAAGGTACTATGGCTACACCTTC CASSQVLARYYGYTF
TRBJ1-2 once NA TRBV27 TGTGCCAGCAGTCGAGAAGTACGGCTCTACACCTTC CASSREVRLYTF
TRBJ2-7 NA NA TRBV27 TGTGCCAGCAGAAGGTCGAGGGGGGTCTCCTACGAGCAGTACTTC CASRRSRGVSYEQYF
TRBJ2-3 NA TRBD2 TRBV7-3 TGTGCCAGCAGCCTCCCCTTGAGAGCGGGGCGACTAGATACGCAGTATTTT CASSLPLRAGRLDTQYF
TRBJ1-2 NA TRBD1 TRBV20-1 TGCAGTGCTGACGGACAGGGTGAAATCGGGGGCTACACCTTC CSADGQGEIGGYTF
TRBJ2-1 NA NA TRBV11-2 TGTGCCAGCAGCTTAGATACGGGGGCATGGGTCTACAATGAGCAGTTCTTC CASSLDTGAWVYNEQFF